This TCR beta chain came from a study of Graves' ophthalmopathy and Graves' hyperthyroidism. Germline CDR1 is MNHNS and CDR2 is SASEGT. The CDR3 has 16 amino acids. If patients had other autoimmune diseases, uncontrolled infections, pregnancy or lactation, they were excluded. Researchers took RNA transcripts and amplified TCR beta CDR3 regions from them. Second-round multiplex PCR followed a first-round RT-PCR using HTBI primers. TCRdb processed the multiplex PCR reads anew with MiXCR; each CDR3 protein has one entry. The data contain roughly 610,000 distinct CDR3 sequences, about 20% of them singletons.

This chain links TRBV6-1 with TRBJ2-5; TRBD1 matches 9 bases. The J call may be incorrect, as the DNA end agrees better with TRBJ2-7. The receptor's source is a woman aged 18-29 years with stable Graves' hyperthyroidism. Some clones in this sample may be carry-over from other donors' samples. The sample consisted of peripheral blood. CDR3 in amino acids: CASSPTGTGKDYEQYF. The CDR3 bases are TGTGCCAGCAGCCCCACCGGGACAGGGAAAGACTACGAGCAGTACTTC.